The 6 T cell receptor beta chains below all came from one sample that was sequenced in a study of memory CD4+ T cells and cytomegalovirus serostatus (dated by TCRdb to the late 2010s). Library creation used the immunoSEQ multiplex PCR assay. What TCRdb holds here is the immuneACCESS table cut down to in-frame rearrangements. Part of the clones is not present; checked against another copy, under half of the missing clones reflect an unresolved V gene, and the others are unexplained. Here the sample has 50,000 to 65,000 clones; more than 70% occur a single time. The ten largest account for approximately 0.81% of the sample. Single viable CD3+CD4+CD8-CD45RO+ cells were sorted as memory CD4+ T cells on a FACSAria II. Sequencing was performed on memory CD4+ T cells from blood. The receptors were gathered from an adult in good health and CMV-seronegative.

CDR3 sequence (DNA): TGTGCCAGCAGCTTAGATCTCGGGAGGGCTGGGGCCAACGTCCTGACTTTC. This translates into CASSLDLGRAGANVLTF. The chain joins TRBV11-2 to TRBJ2-6, with 8 bases lining up with TRBD2. The junction had 3 bases not matched to a gene; V was cut back by 0 bases and J by 2 bases. Looked up from germline, CDR1 is SGHAT and CDR2 is FQNNGV. This CDR3 is 17 amino acids long.

The genes are TRBV2 and TRBJ2-5; perhaps D is TRBD1 or TRBD2 (6 bases each). CDR3 length equals 14 residues. Germline CDR1 is SNHLY and CDR2 is FYNNEI. V was pared by 10 bases and J by 5 bases, with 20 bases between. The CDR3 DNA reads as TGTGCCATCGAGGGGGGTGTGAATGGGGAGACCCAGTACTTC. This gives the protein CAIEGGVNGETQYF.

This chain uses TRBV29-1 with TRBJ2-3; 10 bases match TRBD2. This CDR3 region has 14 residues. Germline CDR1 reads SQVTM; CDR2 reads ANQGSEA. V lost 5 bases to trimming and J lost 3 bases; unmatched junction nucleotides: 5. The CDR3 sequence is CSVLAGEVTDTQYF. In DNA form, the CDR3 reads TGCAGCGTTCTAGCGGGAGAAGTTACAGATACGCAGTATTTT.

The rearrangement uses TRBV5-1 and TRBJ1-2; 8 bases fit TRBD1. The CDR3 length is 16 residues. Germline assignment: CDR1 SGHRS and CDR2 YFSETQ. V lost 4 bases, J lost 6 bases, and 14 bases stayed unmatched. DNA for the CDR3: TGCGCCAGCAGCGTATCAGGGGGCAGTTCTCTTGATGGCTACACCTTC. It is translated as CASSVSGGSSLDGYTF. Complete variable domain (other parts from reference TRBV5-1 and TRBJ1-2): KAGVTQTPRYLIKTRGQQVTLSCSPISGHRSVSWYQQTPGQGLQFLFEYFSETQRNKGNFPGRFSGRQFSNSRSEMNVSTLELGDSALYLCASSVSGGSSLDGYTFGSGTRLTVV.

This chain links TRBV6-5 with TRBJ2-6; D may be TRBD1 (6 bases). In germline, CDR1 is MNHEY, CDR2 SVGAGI. V lost 9 bases and J 0 bases, leaving 6 bases between the germline ends. The CDR3 length is 13 residues. The CDR3 DNA sequence: TGTGCCAGGGACAGCTCTGGGGCCAACGTCCTGACTTTC. Amino acids: CARDSSGANVLTF.

The gene calls are TRBV12-5 and TRBJ2-5, with no clear D. CDR1 is LGHNT, CDR2 FRNRAP, per germline. The CDR3 runs to 11 residues. V lost 0 bases, J lost 5 bases, and 1 base lay in between. This CDR3 is CASGLVETQYF. In nucleotides, the CDR3 is TGTGCTAGTGGTTTGGTTGAGACCCAGTACTTC.